The 2 T cell receptor beta chains below all came from one sample that was sequenced in a study of blood T cell repertoires in COVID-19. The data were produced by immunoSEQ multiplex PCR, yet TCRdb's version contains in-frame clones alone and is incomplete. The sample records roughly 150,000 clones, roughly four fifths being singletons. The sequenced sample consisted of peripheral blood. The receptors come from an older man who had recovered from COVID-19.

This chain joins TRBV5-1 and TRBJ2-2, with a weak D call TRBD1 (6 bases). The CDR3 sequence is 15 residues long. The V end lost 4 bases, the J end lost 0 bases, and 10 bases lay between the germline ends. Germline values: CDR1 SGHRS, CDR2 YFSETQ. In DNA form, the CDR3 reads TGCGCCAGCAGCACCGAGGGGGCGAACACCGGGGAGCTGTTTTTT. This encodes CASSTEGANTGELFF.

The chain is built from TRBV25-1 and TRBJ1-5, with D tentatively TRBD1 (5 bases). V lost 2 bases to trimming and J lost 0 bases, with 11 bases between them. Germline V lookup: CDR1 MGHDK, CDR2 SYGVNS. The CDR3 runs to 16 residues. DNA of the CDR3: TGTGCCAGCAGTGAAGGTGGGGCATATAGCAATCAGCCCCAGCATTTT. This encodes CASSEGGAYSNQPQHF.